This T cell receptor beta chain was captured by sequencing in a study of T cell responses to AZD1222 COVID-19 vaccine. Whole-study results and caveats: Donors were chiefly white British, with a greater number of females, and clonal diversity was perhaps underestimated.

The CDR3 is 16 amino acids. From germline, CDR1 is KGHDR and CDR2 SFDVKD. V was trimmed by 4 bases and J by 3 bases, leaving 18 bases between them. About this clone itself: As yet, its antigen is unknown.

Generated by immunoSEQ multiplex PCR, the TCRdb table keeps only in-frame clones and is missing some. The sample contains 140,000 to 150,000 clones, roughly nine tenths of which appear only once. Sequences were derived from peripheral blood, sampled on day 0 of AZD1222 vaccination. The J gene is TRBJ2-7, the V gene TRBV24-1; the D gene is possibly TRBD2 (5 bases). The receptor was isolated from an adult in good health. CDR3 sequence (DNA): TGTGCCACCAGTGACCCTGGACTCGGAGGATTCTACGAGCAGTACTTC. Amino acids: CATSDPGLGGFYEQYF.